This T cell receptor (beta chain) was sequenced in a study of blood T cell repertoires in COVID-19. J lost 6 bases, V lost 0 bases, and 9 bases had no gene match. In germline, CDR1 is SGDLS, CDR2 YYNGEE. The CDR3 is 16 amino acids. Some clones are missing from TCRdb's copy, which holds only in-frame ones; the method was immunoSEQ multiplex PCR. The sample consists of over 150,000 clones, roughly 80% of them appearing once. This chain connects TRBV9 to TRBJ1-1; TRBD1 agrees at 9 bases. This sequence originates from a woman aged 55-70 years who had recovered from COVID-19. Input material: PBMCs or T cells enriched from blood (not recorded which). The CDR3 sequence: CASSVAPQGAGSEAFF. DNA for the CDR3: TGTGCCAGCAGCGTAGCCCCACAGGGGGCGGGATCTGAAGCTTTCTTT.